This T cell receptor (beta chain) was recovered during a study of blood T cell repertoires in COVID-19. The CDR3 runs 11 residues. Trimming removed 5 bases from V and 6 bases from J; junction bases left unmatched: 1. Germline V gene data show CDR1 as SQVTM and CDR2 as ANQGSEA. Original handling: Using reference gene primer amplification, nucleated cell counts were estimated. Clones were read by immunoSEQ multiplex PCR, and TCRdb kept only the in-frame ones, dropping some. V, J and clone size reflect that table, while D and trimming were determined from the DNA. Of approximately 440,000 clones in the sample, around 88% are singletons; the top ten hold around 12%.

The rearrangement joins TRBV29-1 to TRBJ1-1, with 9 bases fitting TRBD1. The sequencing input was peripheral blood. The source of this sequence is a woman aged 45-65 years with COVID-19, enrolled during active disease. The CDR3 is CSVRQGAEAFF. The CDR3, as DNA: TGCAGCGTTCGACAGGGGGCTGAAGCTTTCTTT.